This passage covers 13 T cell receptor beta chains from one sample sequenced in a study of cytomegalovirus exposure and HLA in healthy donors. The PCR made use of 60 Vbeta and 13 Jbeta primers. The data were produced by immunoSEQ multiplex PCR, yet TCRdb's version contains in-frame clones alone and is incomplete. In total, the table holds approximately 150,000 clones. The sequencing input was PBMCs. The receptors originated from a woman aged 50 to 60 in good health and CMV-seronegative.

The chain uses TRBV30 and TRBJ2-7; D uncertain. The V gene lost 0 bases and the J gene lost 6 bases, with 9 bases spanning the gap. The CDR3 has 12 amino acids. The V gene's germline CDR1 is GTSNPN and CDR2 SVGIG (reference sequence). This chain's CDR3 is CAWSVTAVEQYF. The CDR3 nucleotides read TGTGCCTGGAGTGTAACAGCTGTCGAGCAGTACTTC.

The chain couples TRBV5-1 to TRBJ1-2, with TRBD1 matching 9 bases. This CDR3 has 15 amino acids. Germline values: CDR1 SGHRS, CDR2 YFSETQ. J was trimmed by 8 bases and V by 4 bases; bases with no gene match: 12. Here the CDR3 DNA reads TGCGCCAGCAGCGCGGGACAGGGTGTACGAATCGGCTACACCTTC. This translates into CASSAGQGVRIGYTF.

The gene calls are TRBV4-3 and TRBJ2-1; 7 nucleotides line up with TRBD2. This CDR3 comprises 15 residues. With V trimmed by 6 bases and J by 0 bases, 5 bases remained unmatched. Germline V gives CDR1 LGHNA, CDR2 YSLEER. The CDR3 protein is CASRPQRGSYNEQFF. In DNA form, the CDR3 reads TGCGCCAGCAGACCTCAGCGGGGCTCCTACAATGAGCAGTTCTTC.

This sequence joins TRBV7-2 and TRBJ1-5; 7 bases match TRBD1. Germline V lookup: CDR1 SGHTA, CDR2 FQGNSA. V was clipped by 5 bases and J by 11 bases; unmatched bases: 15. The CDR3 contains 15 residues. This CDR3 is CASSLRLGQAPAQHF. The CDR3 region has the DNA TGTGCCAGCAGCCTACGCTTAGGACAGGCCCCGGCCCAGCATTTT.

V and J are TRBV7-9 and TRBJ1-4, with D tentatively TRBD1 (5 bases). Per germline, CDR1 SEHNR and CDR2 FQNEAQ (reference sequence). The CDR3 covers 15 residues. V was pared by 5 bases and J by 0 bases, with 10 bases between. The DNA of the CDR3 is TGTGCCAGCAGCCCCCGGACAACAACTAATGAAAAACTGTTTTTT. Its translation is CASSPRTTTNEKLFF.

The chain carries TRBV4-1 and TRBJ2-1; D is perhaps TRBD1 (6 bases). The CDR3 is 16 residues long. V was pared by 6 bases and J by 3 bases, with 18 bases between. In germline, CDR1 is MGHRA, CDR2 YSYEKL. CDR3 sequence: CASRSPGTSHYNEQFF. CDR3 nucleotides: TGCGCCAGCAGATCCCCCGGGACATCCCACTACAATGAGCAGTTCTTC.

The rearrangement joins TRBV9 to TRBJ1-3; 7 bases are a match to TRBD1. The CDR3 is made up of 13 amino acids. V lost 4 bases to trimming and J lost 7 bases; unmatched junction nucleotides: 5. Germline CDR1 reads SGDLS; CDR2 reads YYNGEE. The CDR3 spells CASSSDRANTIYF. The CDR3 nucleotides read TGTGCCAGCAGCTCTGACAGGGCGAACACCATATATTTT.

This chain connects TRBV5-8 to TRBJ2-7; tentative D call: TRBD1 (5 bases). Germline CDR1 is SGHTS and CDR2 is YDEGEE. CDR3 length equals 14 residues. Trimming pared 1 base from V and 2 bases from J, leaving 10 bases between. Written as DNA, the CDR3 is TGTGCCAGCAGCTTGAAGCAGGGCCCCTACGAGCAGTACTTC. Its protein product is CASSLKQGPYEQYF.

V and J are TRBV4-1 and TRBJ2-1; 7 bases are a match to TRBD2. V lost 4 bases and J lost 4; bases outside the gene matches: 13. The germline V gene encodes CDR1 MGHRA and CDR2 YSYEKL. This CDR3 spans 17 amino acids. The CDR3 nucleotides read TGCGCCAGCAGCCTACAGTCGAGGGCTAGCGGTTACAATGAGCAGTTCTTC. Translating it yields CASSLQSRASGYNEQFF.

The chain recombines TRBV2 with TRBJ2-7; D is uncertain. Between the trimmed V and J ends, which lost 4 bases and 4 bases, there was a span of 11 bases. Germline V gene lookup returns CDR1 SNHLY and CDR2 FYNNEI. The CDR3 contains 13 residues. CDR3 sequence: CASSVISGYEQYF. For the CDR3, the DNA is TGTGCCAGCAGTGTGATCTCGGGTTACGAGCAGTACTTC. The whole variable domain, filled in from reference TRBV2 and TRBJ2-7, reads EPEVTQTPSHQVTQMGQEVILRCVPISNHLYFYWYRQILGQKVEFLVSFYNNEISEKSEIFDDQFSVERPDGSNFTLKIRSTKLEDSAMYFCASSVISGYEQYFGPGTRLTVT.

The CDR3 DNA reads TGCGCCAGCAGCCAAGACGAAATGACGGGACAGGGGGTTACTGGGGCCAACGTCCTGACTTTC. This translates into CASSQDEMTGQGVTGANVLTF. The rearrangement joins TRBV4-1 to TRBJ2-6; 11 bases line up with TRBD1. The CDR3 loop spans 21 amino acids. The V segment lost 0 bases and the J segment 2 bases; nucleotides outside the gene matches: 12. Germline values: CDR1 MGHRA, CDR2 YSYEKL.

The rearrangement links TRBV14 to TRBJ2-4; TRBD1 matches 8 bases. This CDR3 has 18 residues. V was clipped by 4 bases and J by 0 bases; unmatched bases: 11. Germline CDR1 reads SGHDN; CDR2 reads FVKESK. The DNA for the CDR3 is TGTGCCAGCAGCCCTACCAGGACAGGGCACGAAGCCAAAAACATTCAGTACTTC. Amino acid sequence: CASSPTRTGHEAKNIQYF.

This chain uses TRBV19 with TRBJ1-6; D may be TRBD1 (6 bases). Germline-derived CDR1 and CDR2 are LNHDA and SQIVND (reference sequence). The CDR3 is made up of 17 amino acids. The V end lost 4 bases, the J end lost 0 bases, and 13 bases lay between the germline ends. The CDR3 is CASSRGHLSSYNSPLHF. CDR3 bases: TGTGCCAGTAGTAGGGGACACTTGAGCTCCTATAATTCACCCCTCCACTTT.